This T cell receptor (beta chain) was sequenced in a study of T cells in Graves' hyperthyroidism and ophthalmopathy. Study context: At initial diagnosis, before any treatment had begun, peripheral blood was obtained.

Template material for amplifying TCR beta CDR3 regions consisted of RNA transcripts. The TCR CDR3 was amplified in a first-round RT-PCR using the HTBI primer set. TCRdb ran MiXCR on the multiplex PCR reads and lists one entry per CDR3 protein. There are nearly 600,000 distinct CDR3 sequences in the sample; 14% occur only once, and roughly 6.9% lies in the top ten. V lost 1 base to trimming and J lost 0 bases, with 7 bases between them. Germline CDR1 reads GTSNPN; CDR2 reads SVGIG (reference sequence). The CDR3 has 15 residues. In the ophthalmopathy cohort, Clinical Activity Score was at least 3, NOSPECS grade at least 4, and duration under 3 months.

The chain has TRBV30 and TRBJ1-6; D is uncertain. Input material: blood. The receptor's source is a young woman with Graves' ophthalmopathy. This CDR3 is CAWSGGSSYNSPLHF. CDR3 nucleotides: TGTGCCTGGAGTGGCGGCAGCTCCTATAATTCACCCCTCCACTTT.